What follows describes a single TCR beta chain. The data are from a study of blood T cell repertoires in COVID-19. The CDR3 totals 16 residues. Trimming cost V 2 bases and J 1 base, with 14 bases left between them. Germline CDR1 MNHEY, CDR2 SMNVEV (reference sequence). Original handling: Estimation of nucleated cell counts relied on the amplification of reference gene primers. Sequencing was performed with immunoSEQ multiplex PCR; in TCRdb, only in-frame clones are kept and a portion is missing. That table gives V, J and clone size, and the DNA gave D and trimming. The data contain 100,000 or so clones, more than 75% of them singletons.

Material for sequencing was peripheral blood. This rearrangement joins TRBV27 to TRBJ1-2; D not resolved. This clonotype was obtained from a human donor in a cohort sampled during active COVID-19. Here the CDR3 DNA reads TGTGCCAGCAGTTTACTGGCGGGATTCCTTAACTATGGCTACACCTTC. Amino acids: CASSLLAGFLNYGYTF.